This T cell receptor beta chain was identified during a study of OX40 agonist ivuxolimab in advanced cancers. Study context: Of mixed ages from about 20 to 80 and averaging about 60 years, the group was approximately 80% male.

With V trimmed by 5 bases and J by 1 base, 7 bases remained unmatched. Germline CDR1 and CDR2: SGHVS and FNYEAQ. CDR3 length equals 16 residues. Clones were read by immunoSEQ multiplex PCR, and TCRdb kept only the in-frame ones, dropping some. The table has roughly 50,000 clones, around 84% seen once. J is TRBJ2-1 and V is TRBV7-6, with 8 bases matching TRBD2. Material: CD4+ or CD8+ T cells sorted from blood, obtained in a trial of the OX40 agonist ivuxolimab. This clonotype was obtained from an adult with an advanced solid tumor such as melanoma, head and neck, liver or kidney cancer. CDR3 sequence (DNA): TGTGCCAGCAGCCCCCTCGGGAGGGGGTCCTACAATGAGCAGTTCTTC. It is translated as CASSPLGRGSYNEQFF.